This TCR beta chain stems from a study of human versus mouse CDR3 diversity and MHC coevolution. Across the whole study: immunoSEQ was reported to reach one in 200,000 T cells sensitivity. Study-wide points: Mice had fewer CDR3 deletions and insertions than humans on average. Among all groups, most of the three human donors showed least clonal inequality.

Details on this clone: Antigen unknown.

V shed 1 base, J shed 3 bases, and the junction held 6 bases outside the gene matches. The CDR3 consists of 15 residues. The V gene's germline CDR1 is SEHNR and CDR2 FQNEAQ (reference sequence). Sequencing was performed with immunoSEQ multiplex PCR; in TCRdb, only in-frame clones are kept and a portion is missing. The profile covers some 60,000 clones, with roughly 93% appearing a single time and under 20% taken by the ten largest. The sample was naive CD4+ T cells from blood. Subset: CD45RO-negative CD62L-positive naive CD4 T cells. J is TRBJ2-7 and V is TRBV7-9, with 7 bases aligning to TRBD2. This TCR was recovered from a person between 60 and 70 years old in good health. CDR3: CASSLVGGSGYEQYF. The CDR3 nucleotides are TGTGCCAGCAGCTTAGTGGGGGGGAGCGGCTACGAGCAGTACTTC.